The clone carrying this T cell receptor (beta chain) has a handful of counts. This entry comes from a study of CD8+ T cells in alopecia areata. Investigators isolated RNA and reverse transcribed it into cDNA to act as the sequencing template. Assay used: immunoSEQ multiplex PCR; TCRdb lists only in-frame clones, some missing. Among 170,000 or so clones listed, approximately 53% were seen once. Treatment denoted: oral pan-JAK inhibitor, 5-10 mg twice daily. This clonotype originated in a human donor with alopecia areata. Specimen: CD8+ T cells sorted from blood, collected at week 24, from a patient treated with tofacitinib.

In DNA form, the CDR3 reads TGTGCCTGGAGTGTAAGGGCAGGGGGCTATGAGCAGTTCTTC. This sequence encodes CAWSVRAGGYEQFF. The chain couples TRBV30 to TRBJ2-1; 8 positions match TRBD1. J was trimmed by 8 bases and V by 0 bases; bases with no gene match: 6. The germline gives CDR1 GTSNPN, CDR2 SVGIG (reference sequence). This CDR3 is built from 14 residues. Complete variable domain (other parts from reference TRBV30 and TRBJ2-1): SQTIHQWPATLVQPVGSPLSLECTVEGTSNPNLYWYRQAAGRGLQLLFYSVGIGQISSEVPQNLSASRPQDRQFILSSKKLLLSDSGFYLCAWSVRAGGYEQFFGPGTRLTVL.